These 17 T cell receptor beta chains were sequenced from one sample in a study of blood T cell repertoires in COVID-19. Clones were sequenced by immunoSEQ multiplex PCR, and TCRdb holds only the in-frame ones, with some missing. The sample consists of over 300,000 clones, around 89% of them appearing once. Sequencing input: peripheral blood. These receptors all stem from a man between 18 and 35 years old with active or convalescent COVID-19.

Written as DNA, the CDR3 is TGTGCCAGCAGCTCCGGGACAGGGCTGTCACCCCTCCACTTT. Translation: CASSSGTGLSPLHF. V usage is TRBV28 and J usage is TRBJ1-6, with TRBD1 matching 9 bases. In germline, CDR1 is MDHEN, CDR2 SYDVKM. The CDR3 covers 14 residues. J lost 10 bases, V lost 6 bases, and 7 bases had no gene match.

The rearrangement joins TRBV7-8 to TRBJ2-7; TRBD2 matches 7 bases. The V segment lost 0 bases and the J segment 6 bases; nucleotides outside the gene matches: 2. CDR1 is SGHVS, CDR2 FQNEAQ, per germline. The CDR3 extends over 13 amino acids. CDR3 loop: CASSLAERGEQYF. The CDR3 DNA is TGTGCCAGCAGCTTAGCAGAGCGGGGCGAGCAGTACTTC.

This clone was recorded once. V gene TRBV21-1 combines with J gene TRBJ1-2; TRBD1 is the table's D call and was not checked against the DNA. TRBV21-1 is classified as a pseudogene. The CDR3 has 12 residues. The CDR3 coding sequence is TGTGCCAGCAGAGGACAAAGCTATGGCTACACCTTC. Its translation: CASRGQSYGYTF.

The CDR3: CASSLDYERGSYEQYF. The CDR3 DNA reads TGTGCCAGCAGCTTGGATTACGAGCGGGGCTCCTACGAGCAGTACTTC. This chain links TRBV5-6 with TRBJ2-7; 7 nucleotides line up with TRBD2. Germline CDR1 is SGHDT and CDR2 is YYEEEE. The V segment lost 0 bases and the J segment 0 bases; nucleotides outside the gene matches: 6. The length of the CDR3 is 16 residues. Together with reference TRBV5-6 and TRBJ2-7, the CDR3 gives the full variable domain: DAGVTQSPTHLIKTRGQQVTLRCSPKSGHDTVSWYQQALGQGPQFIFQYYEEEERQRGNFPDRFSGHQFPNYSSELNVNALLLGDSALYLCASSLDYERGSYEQYFGPGTRLTVT.

This clone was seen only once. The V gene is TRBV5-1, the J gene TRBJ1-2; the D gene is possibly TRBD1 (6 bases). Germline lookup yields CDR1 SGHRS and CDR2 YFSETQ. The CDR3 consists of 13 residues. Between the trimmed V and J ends, which lost 5 bases and 6 bases, there was a span of 14 bases. Written as DNA, the CDR3 is TGCGCCAGCAGTTTAGGACAGTTTGATGGCTACACCTTC. Its protein is CASSLGQFDGYTF.

This chain links TRBV12-3 or TRBV12-4 with TRBJ2-7, with D perhaps matching TRBD1 (6 bases). CDR3 size: 12 residues. The ends were cut back, 8 bases at V and 5 bases at J, with 13 bases in the middle. CDR3: CASLRTVDEQYF. The CDR3 nucleotides read TGTGCCAGCCTCAGGACAGTTGACGAGCAGTACTTC.

The chain has TRBV27 and TRBJ1-2; TRBD1 agrees at 9 bases. Germline lookup yields CDR1 MNHEY and CDR2 SMNVEV (reference sequence). Unmatched junction bases numbered 14, after V lost 4 bases and J lost 8 bases. The CDR3 is made up of 16 amino acids. The CDR3 region has the DNA TGTGCCAGCAGTTCCCGGTTCTACAGGGGGCCAGGAGGCTACACCTTC. Translating it yields CASSSRFYRGPGGYTF.

The chain couples TRBV27 to TRBJ1-1, with D unclear. This CDR3 spans 14 amino acids. Looked up from germline, CDR1 is MNHEY and CDR2 is SMNVEV (reference sequence). V was shortened by 7 bases and J by 1 base, with 13 bases between the two germline ends. The DNA of the CDR3 is TGTGCCAGCATTAGCTTGAACCGGAACACTGAAGCTTTCTTT. Translated: CASISLNRNTEAFF.

This clone has a handful of counts. The gene calls are TRBV4-1 and TRBJ2-7; 8 bases map to TRBD1. Trimming took 1 base from V and 2 from J; bases not matched to a gene: 13. Germline CDR1 MGHRA, CDR2 YSYEKL. The CDR3 runs to 18 residues. CDR3 sequence reads: CASSQVSLQGAWTYEQYF. The CDR3 region has the DNA TGCGCCAGCAGCCAAGTCTCCCTTCAGGGGGCTTGGACCTACGAGCAGTACTTC.

This clone was counted only a few times. The chain combines TRBV4-1 with TRBJ1-2; 8 positions match TRBD1. The length of the CDR3 is 14 residues. The J segment lost 6 bases and the V segment lost 4 bases, leaving 7 bases of the junction unmatched. Germline values: CDR1 MGHRA, CDR2 YSYEKL. The CDR3: CASSPWDRRDGYTF. CDR3 coding DNA: TGCGCCAGCAGCCCTTGGGACAGGCGTGATGGCTACACCTTC.

V and J are TRBV4-3 and TRBJ2-2; D not certain. V was trimmed by 2 bases and J by 3 bases, leaving 7 bases between them. This CDR3 is built from 14 residues. CDR1 and CDR2 (germline): LGHNA, YSLEER. CDR3 in amino acids: CASSQPTDTGELFF. The DNA for the CDR3 is TGCGCCAGCAGCCAACCCACGGACACCGGGGAGCTGTTTTTT.

This rearrangement joins TRBV6-2 or TRBV6-3 to TRBJ2-7; tentatively, D is TRBD2 (5 bases). The CDR3 is 14 residues long. Germline V gene lookup returns CDR1 MNHEY and CDR2 SVGEGT. The germline V and J ends were trimmed by 5 bases and 0 bases, with 11 bases remaining between them. CDR3 in amino acids: CASSRNRDSYEQYF. The CDR3, as DNA: TGTGCCAGCAGTCGAAACCGGGACTCCTACGAGCAGTACTTC.

The CDR3 DNA reads TGTGCCAGCAGCTCGCCGGGACTAGCTGTAAATGAGCAGTTCTTC. Protein product: CASSSPGLAVNEQFF. The J gene is TRBJ2-1, the V gene TRBV11-1; 9 bases match TRBD2. The CDR3 sequence is 15 residues long. Germline CDR1 and CDR2: SGHAT and FQDESV (reference sequence). V lost 4 bases to trimming and J lost 7 bases; unmatched junction nucleotides: 8.

This rearrangement joins TRBV7-2 to TRBJ1-4, with 11 positions matching TRBD1. The length of the CDR3 is 15 residues. Germline lookup yields CDR1 SGHTA and CDR2 FQGNSA. With 3 bases clipped from V and 8 bases from J, the junction kept 5 bases outside the gene matches. CDR3: CASSFSGQGVEKLFF. The CDR3 coding sequence is TGTGCCAGCAGCTTTTCGGGACAGGGGGTCGAAAAACTGTTTTTT.

This clone appeared once. The J gene is TRBJ1-2, the V gene TRBV18; TRBD1 agrees at 7 bases. J was trimmed by 1 base and V by 6 bases; bases with no gene match: 8. From germline, CDR1 is KGHSH and CDR2 LQKENI. The CDR3 is 15 amino acids. CDR3 in DNA: TGTGCCAGCTCGCGCACAGGGGTCGATAACTATGGCTACACCTTC. It translates to CASSRTGVDNYGYTF.

The V and J genes are TRBV27 and TRBJ2-1, with D possibly being TRBD2 (7 bases). The V end lost 2 bases, the J end lost 7 bases, and 9 bases lay between the germline ends. Germline V CDR1 and CDR2: MNHEY, SMNVEV (reference sequence). This CDR3 is built from 13 residues. This chain's CDR3 is CASSLRGGNEQFF. The CDR3 coding sequence is TGTGCCAGCAGTTTAAGGGGGGGAAATGAGCAGTTCTTC.

The V gene is TRBV29-1, the J gene TRBJ1-1, with 7 bases fitting TRBD1. This CDR3 has 15 residues. V was clipped by 4 bases and J by 1 base; unmatched bases: 9. Germline CDR1 SQVTM, CDR2 ANQGSEA. The CDR3: CSVVYRGTENTEAFF. CDR3 nucleotides: TGCAGCGTTGTGTACCGGGGGACAGAGAACACTGAAGCTTTCTTT.